What follows is one T cell receptor beta chain and its context. What antigen it recognizes has not been identified. Base qualities were left out, and no much larger clone turns up one base away. This entry comes from a study of T cell responses to AZD1222 COVID-19 vaccine (dated by TCRdb to the early 2020s). A note on the overall study: A total of over 230 trial participants underwent TCR sequencing, of whom about 210 received two doses of AZD1222 and approximately 25 received two doses of the MenACWY control vaccine. Trial participants were enrolled by age into subgroups of 18-55, 56-69 and 70-plus years, and roughly 150, 30 and 60 TCR-sequenced participants, respectively, were included in these subgroups.

What the research found in general, with its limitations: Conclusions about previously exposed vaccinees were limited because only six or seven AZD1222 recipients were SARS-CoV-2 seropositive at baseline. The vaccine-associated CD4 TCRs covered the entire spike protein, and the dominant responses fell in regions 160-218 and 743-854. Participants were mostly white British and included more females than males, and it was suggested by the authors that clonal diversity may have been underestimated. Spike-specific TCR breadth and depth rose significantly after two AZD1222 doses compared with day 0 and with MenACWY recipients. Reportedly, close to half of the unique spike-specific TCRs recognized epitopes lying outside the regions that are mutated in the B.1.351 and B.1.1.7 variants. The 56-69-year group was small, and its depth increase did not reach significance, likely because of low power. Because no day 14 peak-response samples were available, repertoires were characterized only after the peak T cell response.

The CDR3 regions of human TCRbeta chains were analyzed by immunosequencing. On the study's bioinformatics: TCRs in the repertoires were matched against a reference library of SARS-CoV-2-specific TCRs that had been generated with the MIRA antigen-specificity platform. Breadth was defined as the fraction of unique TCRs that were SARS-CoV-2-associated. Depth was defined as the fraction of total T cells that were SARS-CoV-2-associated. Using the MIRA data, every spike-specific TCR was mapped to the spike region that the TCR reacted to and assigned to either a CD4 or a CD8 class. Log10-transformed breadth and depth values were compared by one-way ANOVA with Sidak's multiple comparisons tests. TCRdb provides this immuneACCESS table in a form limited to in-frame rearrangements. Some clones are lacking; in checked studies, under half of them reflect an unresolved V gene, and why the rest are absent is not known. D and trimming come from the DNA, and the V and J calls and clone size come from that table. The sample table lists under 150,000 clones, 85% to 95% of them with a count of one. The top ten clonotypes cover 3.6% of the sample.

The label giving this sample's time point can be read as: about 28 days (+/-7) after the second vaccine dose. AZD1222 recipients given second doses at about 4 weeks or at about 12 weeks were pooled, since spike-specific TCR depth and breadth were not found to differ between the two schedules. Vaccinee samples came from UK trials COV001 and COV002, including a single-blind randomized controlled phase 2/3 trial of AZD1222 (ChAdOx1 nCoV-19) in healthy adults. For TCRbeta chain sequencing, PBMC samples were collected from trial participants at day 0 and at day 28 after the second dose. Reading from cysteine to phenylalanine, the CDR3 counts 17 amino acids. The sequence is cut down to CDR3 DNA, 51 bases in frame from base 1. V is shortened by 5 bases, J by 6 bases, and the region joining them spans 20 bases. From a lookup of the germline V gene, CDR1 and CDR2 are MDHEN and SYDVKM.

The TCR comes from an adult who received the AZD1222 COVID-19 vaccine. The sample was peripheral blood, taken 28 days after the second AZD1222 dose. The sequence is built from TRBV28 and TRBJ1-6, with a tentative D gene TRBD1 over 5 matching bases. The DNA is TGTGCCAGCAGTCTATTGTCCCCGGGACTGAGTAATTCACCCCTCCACTTT. Its protein reads: CASSLLSPGLSNSPLHF.